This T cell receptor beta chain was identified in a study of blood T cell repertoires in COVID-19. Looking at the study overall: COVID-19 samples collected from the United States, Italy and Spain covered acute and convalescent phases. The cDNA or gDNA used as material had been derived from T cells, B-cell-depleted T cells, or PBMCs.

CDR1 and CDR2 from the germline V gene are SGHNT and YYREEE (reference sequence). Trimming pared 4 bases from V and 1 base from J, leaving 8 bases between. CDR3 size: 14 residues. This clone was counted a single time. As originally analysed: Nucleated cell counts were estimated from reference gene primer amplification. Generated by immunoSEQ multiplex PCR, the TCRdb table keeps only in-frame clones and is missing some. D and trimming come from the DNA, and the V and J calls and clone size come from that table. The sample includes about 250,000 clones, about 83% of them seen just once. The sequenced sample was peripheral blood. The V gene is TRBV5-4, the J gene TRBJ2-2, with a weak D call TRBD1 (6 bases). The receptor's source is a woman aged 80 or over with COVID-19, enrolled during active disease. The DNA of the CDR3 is TGTGCCAGCAGCATGGGACAGAACACCGGGGAGCTGTTTTTT. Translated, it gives CASSMGQNTGELFF. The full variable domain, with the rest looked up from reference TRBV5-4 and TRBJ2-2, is ETGVTQSPTHLIKTRGQQVTLRCSSQSGHNTVSWYQQALGQGPQFIFQYYREEENGRGNFPPRFSGLQFPNYSSELNVNALELDDSALYLCASSMGQNTGELFFGEGSRLTVL.